This section outlines one T cell receptor (beta chain) sequence together with its context. In germline, CDR1 is SGHNT, CDR2 YYREEE (reference sequence). V shed 0 bases, J shed 5 bases, and the junction held 6 bases outside the gene matches. The CDR3 is made up of 16 amino acids. The PCR was carried out with 60 Vbeta primers and 13 Jbeta primers. TCRdb's copy holds only in-frame clones and misses some; the assay was immunoSEQ multiplex PCR. The profile covers hundreds of thousands of clones, with approximately 90% appearing a single time and about 2.3% taken by the ten largest. This entry belongs to a study of cytomegalovirus exposure and HLA in healthy donors. At the level of the study: Samples from HLA-typed donors yielded 65 million to 85 million unique TCRs in an early data release.

This sequence originates from a woman under 30 in good health and CMV-seronegative. V usage is TRBV5-4 and J usage is TRBJ2-5; 11 bases are a match to TRBD2. The material sequenced was PBMCs. CDR3 sequence reads: CASSLGASGGWETQYF. CDR3 in DNA: TGTGCCAGCAGCTTGGGGGCTAGCGGGGGGTGGGAGACCCAGTACTTC.